What follows is one T cell receptor beta chain and its context. Its antigen is not known. The data derive from a study of Tregs in tolerant kidney transplant recipients. Method: immunoSEQ multiplex PCR; TCRdb's copy keeps in-frame clones and lacks some. Here the sample spans under 95,000 clones, approximately 89% being singletons. CD4+CD25+CD127- Tregs, CD4+CD25- non-Tregs, CD4 and CD8 cells were sorted. Trimming removed 2 bases from V and 5 bases from J; junction bases left unmatched: 4. This CDR3 contains 14 residues. The germline V gene encodes CDR1 SGHRS and CDR2 YFSETQ. Study conclusions and caveats: Validation in larger populations is needed because few patients were studied. Biological reproducibility was not directly addressed, but technical replication error appeared minimal.

This material consisted of Tregs from blood, taken before the transplant. The TCR comes from a human donor who received a combined kidney and bone marrow transplant. The V gene is TRBV5-1, the J gene TRBJ2-7; 10 bases are shared with TRBD1. The CDR3 is CASSLRTGGHEQYF. Here the CDR3 DNA reads TGCGCCAGCAGCTTAAGGACAGGGGGACACGAGCAGTACTTC.